The subject of this entry is one T cell receptor (beta chain). Its antigen is undetermined. The data were obtained in a study of CD8 T cells in Susac syndrome. Points from the study as a whole: The CD4+ T cell repertoires, which came from Susac syndrome patients, showed no sign of clonal expansion.

An input of roughly 0.5 to 1 ug of RNA was subjected to reverse transcription using random hexamers. Multiplex PCR with immunoSEQ amplified the TCR beta CDR3 across 54 Vbeta and 13 Jbeta. TCRdb used MiXCR to reprocess the immunoSEQ multiplex PCR reads, holding one entry per CDR3 protein. The table has roughly 220,000 distinct CDR3 sequences, 94% seen once. CD8+ and CD4+ blood T cells underwent TCR beta sequencing. The CDR3 totals 16 residues. V dropped 2 bases and J dropped 4 bases, with 16 bases sitting between them. Germline-derived CDR1 and CDR2 are SGHTA and FQGNSA. The receptor was isolated from a human donor with Susac syndrome. The chain combines TRBV7-2 with TRBJ2-3; no clear D. Sequencing was performed on CD4+ T cells from PBMCs. The CDR3 region is CASSLRSESPADTQYF. The DNA of the CDR3 is TGTGCCAGCAGCTTAAGGTCGGAGAGCCCCGCAGATACGCAGTATTTT.